This T cell receptor (beta chain) was retrieved from a study of blood T cell repertoires in COVID-19. Whole-study context: From the United States, Italy and Spain came samples of acute and convalescent COVID-19. PBMCs, B-cell-depleted T cells, or T cells were the source of the cDNA or gDNA that made up the material.

Authors' data handling: For nucleated cells, counts were estimated from reference gene primer amplification. TCRdb's copy holds only in-frame clones and misses some; the assay was immunoSEQ multiplex PCR. Clone size and V and J calls were adopted from that table, with D and trimming inferred from the DNA. Altogether 85,000 to 130,000 clones are present, 85% to 90% being singletons, with the ten largest covering 5% to 6.5%. Per the germline V gene, CDR1 is DFQATT and CDR2 is SNEGSKA (reference sequence). The CDR3 totals 12 residues. V was pared by 3 bases and J by 4 bases, with 2 bases of the junction left unmatched. This clone was recorded only once.

The sequenced material came from peripheral blood. This TCR was recovered from a human donor in a cohort sampled during active COVID-19. The V call is TRBV20-1, the J call TRBJ1-2; 7 nucleotides align to TRBD1. The CDR3 nucleotides read TGCAGTGCTAGTAACAGGGGCTATGGCTACACCTTC. Protein sequence: CSASNRGYGYTF.